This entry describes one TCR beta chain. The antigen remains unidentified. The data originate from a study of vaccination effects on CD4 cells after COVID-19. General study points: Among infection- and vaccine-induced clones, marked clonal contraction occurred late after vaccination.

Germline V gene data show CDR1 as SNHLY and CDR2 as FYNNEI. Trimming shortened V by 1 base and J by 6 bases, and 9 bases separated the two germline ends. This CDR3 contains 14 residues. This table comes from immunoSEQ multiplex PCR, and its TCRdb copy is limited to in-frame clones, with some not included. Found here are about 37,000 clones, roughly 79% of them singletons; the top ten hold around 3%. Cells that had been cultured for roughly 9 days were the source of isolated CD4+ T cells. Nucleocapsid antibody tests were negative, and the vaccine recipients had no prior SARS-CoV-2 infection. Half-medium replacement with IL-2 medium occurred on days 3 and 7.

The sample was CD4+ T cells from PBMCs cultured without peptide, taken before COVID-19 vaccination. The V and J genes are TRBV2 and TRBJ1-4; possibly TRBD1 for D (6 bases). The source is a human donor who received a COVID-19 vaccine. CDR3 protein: CASSEGQAYEKLFF. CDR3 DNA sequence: TGTGCCAGCAGTGAAGGACAGGCCTATGAAAAACTGTTTTTT.